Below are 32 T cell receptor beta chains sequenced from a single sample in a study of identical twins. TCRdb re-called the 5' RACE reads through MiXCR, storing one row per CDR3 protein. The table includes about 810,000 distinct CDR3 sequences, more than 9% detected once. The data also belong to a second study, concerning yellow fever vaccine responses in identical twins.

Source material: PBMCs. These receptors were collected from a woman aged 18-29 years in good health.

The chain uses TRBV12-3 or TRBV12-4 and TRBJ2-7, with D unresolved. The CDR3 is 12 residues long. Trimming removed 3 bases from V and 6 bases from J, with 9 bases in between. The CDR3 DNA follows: TGTGCCAGCAGTTTGGTACTCCTCGAGCAGTACTTC. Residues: CASSLVLLEQYF.

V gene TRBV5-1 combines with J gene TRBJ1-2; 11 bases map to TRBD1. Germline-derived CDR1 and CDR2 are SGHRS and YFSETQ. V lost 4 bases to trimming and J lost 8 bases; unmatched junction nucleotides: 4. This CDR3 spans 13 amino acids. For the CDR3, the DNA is TGCGCCAGCAGCCCCTGGACAGGGGGCGGCTACACCTTC. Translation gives CASSPWTGGGYTF.

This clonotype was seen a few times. The chain's CDR3 is CASTYTGTANSPLHF. In nucleotides, the CDR3 is TGTGCCAGCACCTATACCGGGACAGCCAATTCACCCCTCCACTTT. The V gene is TRBV7-9, the J gene TRBJ1-6, with TRBD1 matching 7 bases. The germline V gene has CDR1 SEHNR and CDR2 FQNEAQ (reference sequence). Germline trimming cut 7 bases from V and 7 bases from J; bases unmatched to any gene: 10. The CDR3 contains 15 residues.

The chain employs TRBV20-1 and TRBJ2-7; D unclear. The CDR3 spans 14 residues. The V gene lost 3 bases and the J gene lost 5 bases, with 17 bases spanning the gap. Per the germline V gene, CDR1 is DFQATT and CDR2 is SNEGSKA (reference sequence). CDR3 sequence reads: CSASRKDHRNEQYV. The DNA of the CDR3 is TGCAGTGCTAGTAGGAAGGACCATCGGAACGAGCAGTACGTC.

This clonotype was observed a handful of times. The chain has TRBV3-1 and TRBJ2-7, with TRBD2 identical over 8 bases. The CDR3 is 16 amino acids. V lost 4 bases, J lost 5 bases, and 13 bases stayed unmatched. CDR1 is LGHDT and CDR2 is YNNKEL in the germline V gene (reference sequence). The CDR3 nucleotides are TGTGCCAGCAGCCGCCATCTTCCGGGAGGGCCCCACGAGCAGTACTTC. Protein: CASSRHLPGGPHEQYF.

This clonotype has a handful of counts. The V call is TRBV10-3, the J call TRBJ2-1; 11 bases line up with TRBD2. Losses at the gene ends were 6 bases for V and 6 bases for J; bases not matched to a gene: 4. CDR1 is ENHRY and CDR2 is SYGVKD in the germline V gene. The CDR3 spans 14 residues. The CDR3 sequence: CAIRDGLAGNEQFF. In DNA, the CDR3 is TGTGCCATCAGGGATGGACTAGCGGGCAATGAGCAGTTCTTC.

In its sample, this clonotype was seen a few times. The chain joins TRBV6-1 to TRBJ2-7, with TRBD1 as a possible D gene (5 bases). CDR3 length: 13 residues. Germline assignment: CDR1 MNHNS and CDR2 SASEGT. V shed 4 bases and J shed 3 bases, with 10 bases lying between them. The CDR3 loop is CASSGNRNYEQYV. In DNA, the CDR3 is TGTGCCAGCAGTGGTAACAGGAACTACGAGCAGTACGTC.

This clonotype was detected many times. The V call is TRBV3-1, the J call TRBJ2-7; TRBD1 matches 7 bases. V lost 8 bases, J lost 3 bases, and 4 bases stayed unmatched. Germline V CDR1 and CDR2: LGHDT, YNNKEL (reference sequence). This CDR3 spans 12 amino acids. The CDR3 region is CASRDSNYEQYF. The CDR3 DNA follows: TGTGCCAGCCGGGACAGCAACTACGAGCAGTACTTC.

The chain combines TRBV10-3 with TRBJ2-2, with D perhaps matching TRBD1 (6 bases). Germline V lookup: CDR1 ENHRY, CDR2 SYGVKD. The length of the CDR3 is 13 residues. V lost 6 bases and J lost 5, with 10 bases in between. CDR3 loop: CAISQTGTGELFF. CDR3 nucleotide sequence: TGTGCCATCAGCCAGACAGGTACCGGGGAGCTGTTTTTT.

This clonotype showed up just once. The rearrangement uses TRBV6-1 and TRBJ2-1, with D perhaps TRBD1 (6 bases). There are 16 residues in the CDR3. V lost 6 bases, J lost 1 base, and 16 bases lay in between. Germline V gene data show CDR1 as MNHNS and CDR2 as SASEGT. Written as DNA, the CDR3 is TGTGCCAGCAGGGGGGCTAGCTCCGGGTCCTACAATGAGCAGTTCTTC. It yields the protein CASRGASSGSYNEQFF.

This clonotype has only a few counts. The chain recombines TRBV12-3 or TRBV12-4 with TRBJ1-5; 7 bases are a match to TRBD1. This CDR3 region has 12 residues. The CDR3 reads CASGQGGQPQHF. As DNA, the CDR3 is TGTGCGTCGGGGCAGGGGGGTCAGCCCCAGCATTTT.

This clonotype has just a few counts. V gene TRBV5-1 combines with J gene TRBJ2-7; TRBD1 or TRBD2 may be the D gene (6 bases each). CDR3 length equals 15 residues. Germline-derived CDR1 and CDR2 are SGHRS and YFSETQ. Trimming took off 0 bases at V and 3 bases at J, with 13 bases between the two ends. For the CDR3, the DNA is TGCGCCAGCAGCTTGGAACAGGGACTTCACTACGAGCAGTACTTC. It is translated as CASSLEQGLHYEQYF.

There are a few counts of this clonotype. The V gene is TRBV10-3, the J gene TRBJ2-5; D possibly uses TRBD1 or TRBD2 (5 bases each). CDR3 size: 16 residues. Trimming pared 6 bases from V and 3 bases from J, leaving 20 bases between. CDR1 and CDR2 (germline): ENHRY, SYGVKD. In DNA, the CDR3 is TGTGCCATCAGCGCAGGACCCCCCGGGGCAAAAGAGACCCAGTACTTC. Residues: CAISAGPPGAKETQYF.

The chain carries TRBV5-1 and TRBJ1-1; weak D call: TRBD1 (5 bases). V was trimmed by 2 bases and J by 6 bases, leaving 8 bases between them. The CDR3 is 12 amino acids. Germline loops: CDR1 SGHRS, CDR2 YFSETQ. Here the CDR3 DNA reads TGCGCCAGCAGCTTTCAGGGCTCTGAAGCTTTCTTT. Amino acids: CASSFQGSEAFF.

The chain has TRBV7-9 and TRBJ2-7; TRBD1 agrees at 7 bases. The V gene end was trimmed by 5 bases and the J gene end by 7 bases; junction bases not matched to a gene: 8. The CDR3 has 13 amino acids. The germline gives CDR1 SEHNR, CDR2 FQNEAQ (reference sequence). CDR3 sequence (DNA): TGTGCCAGCAGCGTTGGGACAGCGTGGGAGCAGTACTTC. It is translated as CASSVGTAWEQYF.

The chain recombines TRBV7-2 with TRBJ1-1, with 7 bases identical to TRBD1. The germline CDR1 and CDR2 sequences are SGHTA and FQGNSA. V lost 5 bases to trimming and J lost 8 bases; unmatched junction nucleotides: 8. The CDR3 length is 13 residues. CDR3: CASSHDRETEAFF. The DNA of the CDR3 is TGTGCCAGCAGCCACGACAGGGAAACGGAAGCTTTCTTT.

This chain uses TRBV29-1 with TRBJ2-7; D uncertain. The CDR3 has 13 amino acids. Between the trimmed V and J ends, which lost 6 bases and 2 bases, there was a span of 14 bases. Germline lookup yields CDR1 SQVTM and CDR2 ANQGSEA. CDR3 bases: TGCAGCGTCGTCGGACGGCTAACCTACGAGCAGTACTTC. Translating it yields CSVVGRLTYEQYF.

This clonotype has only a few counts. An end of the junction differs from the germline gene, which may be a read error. CDR3 sequence (DNA): TGTGCCAGCAGTCTCAGATCTAGCGGCTACTACGCGCAGTACTTC. Translated: CASSLRSSGYYAQYF. This sequence joins TRBV28 and TRBJ2-7, with TRBD2 matching over 7 bases. Germline V gene sequence: CDR1 MDHEN, CDR2 SYDVKM. The CDR3 loop spans 15 amino acids.

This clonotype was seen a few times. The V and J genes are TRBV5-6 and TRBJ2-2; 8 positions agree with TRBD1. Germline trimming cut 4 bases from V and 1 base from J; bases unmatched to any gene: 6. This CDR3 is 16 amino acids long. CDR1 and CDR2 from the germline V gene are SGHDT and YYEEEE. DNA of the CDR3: TGTGCCAGCAGCACAAAGACAGGGGTGAACACCGGGGAGCTGTTTTTT. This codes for CASSTKTGVNTGELFF.

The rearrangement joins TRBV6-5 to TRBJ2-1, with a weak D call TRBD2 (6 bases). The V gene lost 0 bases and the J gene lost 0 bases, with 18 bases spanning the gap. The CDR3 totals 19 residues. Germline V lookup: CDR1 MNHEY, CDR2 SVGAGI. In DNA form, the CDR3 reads TGTGCCAGCAGTTACTCGACGCCATTACTAGCAGCCTCCTACAATGAGCAGTTCTTC. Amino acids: CASSYSTPLLAASYNEQFF.

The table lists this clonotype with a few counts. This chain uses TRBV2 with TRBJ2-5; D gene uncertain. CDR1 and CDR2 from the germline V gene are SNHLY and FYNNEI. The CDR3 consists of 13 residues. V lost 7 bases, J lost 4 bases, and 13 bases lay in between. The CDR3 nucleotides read TGTGCCAGCAAAGGAAGCCTAAGAGAGACCCAGTACTTC. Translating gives CASKGSLRETQYF.

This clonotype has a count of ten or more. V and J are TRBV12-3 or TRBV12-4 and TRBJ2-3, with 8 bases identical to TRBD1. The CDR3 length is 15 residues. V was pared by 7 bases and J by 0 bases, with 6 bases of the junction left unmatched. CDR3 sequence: CASNPTGASTDTQYF. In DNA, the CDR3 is TGTGCCAGCAACCCGACAGGGGCTAGCACAGATACGCAGTATTTT.

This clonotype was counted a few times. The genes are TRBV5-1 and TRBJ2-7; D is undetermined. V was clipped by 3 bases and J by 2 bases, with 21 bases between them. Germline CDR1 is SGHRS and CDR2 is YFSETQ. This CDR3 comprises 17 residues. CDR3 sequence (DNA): TGCGCCAGCAGCTCCCCCCACGGTTTACCGGCCACCTACGAGCAGTACTTC. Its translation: CASSSPHGLPATYEQYF. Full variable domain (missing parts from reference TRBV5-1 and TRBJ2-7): KAGVTQTPRYLIKTRGQQVTLSCSPISGHRSVSWYQQTPGQGLQFLFEYFSETQRNKGNFPGRFSGRQFSNSRSEMNVSTLELGDSALYLCASSSPHGLPATYEQYFGPGTRLTVT.

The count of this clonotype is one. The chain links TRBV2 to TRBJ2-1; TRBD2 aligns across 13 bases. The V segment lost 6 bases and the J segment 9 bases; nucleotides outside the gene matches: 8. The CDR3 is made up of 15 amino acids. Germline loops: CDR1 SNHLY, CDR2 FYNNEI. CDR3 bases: TGTGCCAGCAGGACTACTAGCGGGGGGGCCGGTGAGCAGTTCTTC. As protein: CASRTTSGGAGEQFF.

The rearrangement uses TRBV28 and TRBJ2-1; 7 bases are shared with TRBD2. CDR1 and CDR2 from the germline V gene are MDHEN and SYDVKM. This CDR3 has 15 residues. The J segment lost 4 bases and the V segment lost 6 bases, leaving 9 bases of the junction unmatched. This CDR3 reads CASSSWGGKYNEQFF. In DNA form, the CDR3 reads TGTGCCAGCAGCTCCTGGGGGGGGAAATACAATGAGCAGTTCTTC.

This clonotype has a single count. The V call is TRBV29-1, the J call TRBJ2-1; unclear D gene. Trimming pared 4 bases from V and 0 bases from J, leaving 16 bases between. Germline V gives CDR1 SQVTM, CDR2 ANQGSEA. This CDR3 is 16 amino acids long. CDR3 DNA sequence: TGCAGCGTTGTTTCCCGATTAATGAGCTCCTACAATGAGCAGTTCTTC. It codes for CSVVSRLMSSYNEQFF.

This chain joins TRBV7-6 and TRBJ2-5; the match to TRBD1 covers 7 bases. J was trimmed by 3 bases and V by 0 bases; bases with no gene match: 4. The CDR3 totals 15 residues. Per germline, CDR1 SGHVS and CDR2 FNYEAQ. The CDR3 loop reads CASSLAVTGKETQYF. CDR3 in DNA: TGTGCCAGCAGCTTAGCTGTGACAGGGAAAGAGACCCAGTACTTC.

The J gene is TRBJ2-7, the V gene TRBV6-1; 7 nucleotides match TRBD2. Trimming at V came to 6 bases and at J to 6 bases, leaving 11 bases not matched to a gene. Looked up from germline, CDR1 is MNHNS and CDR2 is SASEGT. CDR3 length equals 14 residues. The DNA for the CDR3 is TGTGCCAGCAGCCGGGACTATGGGCCGCTCGAGCAGTACTTC. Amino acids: CASSRDYGPLEQYF.

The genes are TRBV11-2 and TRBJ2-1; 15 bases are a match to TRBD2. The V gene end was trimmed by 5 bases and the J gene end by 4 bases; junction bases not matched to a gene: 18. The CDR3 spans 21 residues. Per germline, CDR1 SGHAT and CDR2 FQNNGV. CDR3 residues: CASSDPGGVGLAGGLYNEQFF. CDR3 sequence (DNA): TGTGCCAGCAGCGACCCTGGTGGGGTGGGACTAGCGGGGGGCCTTTACAATGAGCAGTTCTTC. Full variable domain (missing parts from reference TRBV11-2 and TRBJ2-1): EAGVAQSPRYKIIEKRQSVAFWCNPISGHATLYWYQQILGQGPKLLIQFQNNGVVDDSQLPKDRFSAERLKGVDSTLKIQPAKLEDSAVYLCASSDPGGVGLAGGLYNEQFFGPGTRLTVL.

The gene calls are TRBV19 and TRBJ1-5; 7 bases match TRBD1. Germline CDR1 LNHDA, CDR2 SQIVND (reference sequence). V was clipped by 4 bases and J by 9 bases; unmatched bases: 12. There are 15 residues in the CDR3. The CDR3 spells CASSTPGTVLGPQHF. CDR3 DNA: TGTGCCAGTAGTACGCCCGGGACAGTGCTCGGGCCCCAGCATTTT.

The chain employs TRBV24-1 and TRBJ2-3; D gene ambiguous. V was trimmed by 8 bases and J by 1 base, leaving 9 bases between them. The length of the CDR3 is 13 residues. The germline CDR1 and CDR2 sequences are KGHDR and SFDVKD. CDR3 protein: CATKAYGTDTQYF. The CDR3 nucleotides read TGTGCCACCAAGGCGTACGGCACAGATACGCAGTATTTT.

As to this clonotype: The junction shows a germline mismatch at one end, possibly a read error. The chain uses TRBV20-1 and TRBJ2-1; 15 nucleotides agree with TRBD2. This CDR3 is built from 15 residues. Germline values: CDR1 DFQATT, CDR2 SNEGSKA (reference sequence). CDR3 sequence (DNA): TGCAGTGCTCGAGACGGGACTAGCGGGAGGAATGAGCAGTTCTTC. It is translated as CSARDGTSGRNEQFF.